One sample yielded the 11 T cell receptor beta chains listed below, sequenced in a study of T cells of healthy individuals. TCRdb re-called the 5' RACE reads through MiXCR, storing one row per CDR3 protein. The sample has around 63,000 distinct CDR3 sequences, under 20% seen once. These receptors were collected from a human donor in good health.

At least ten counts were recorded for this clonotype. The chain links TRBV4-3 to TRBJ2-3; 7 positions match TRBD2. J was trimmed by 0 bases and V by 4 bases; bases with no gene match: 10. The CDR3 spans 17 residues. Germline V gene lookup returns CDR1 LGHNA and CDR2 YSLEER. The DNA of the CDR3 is TGCGCCAGCAGCCGGGAGGGAGGGCCTAGTAGCACAGATACGCAGTATTTT. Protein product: CASSREGGPSSTDTQYF.

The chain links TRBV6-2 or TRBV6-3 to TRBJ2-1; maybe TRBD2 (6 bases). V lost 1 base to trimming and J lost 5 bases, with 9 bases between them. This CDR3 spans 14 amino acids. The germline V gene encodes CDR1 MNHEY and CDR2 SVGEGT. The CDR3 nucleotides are TGTGCCAGCAGTTACTGGGGGGAGGACAATGAGCAGTTCTTC. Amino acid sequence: CASSYWGEDNEQFF.

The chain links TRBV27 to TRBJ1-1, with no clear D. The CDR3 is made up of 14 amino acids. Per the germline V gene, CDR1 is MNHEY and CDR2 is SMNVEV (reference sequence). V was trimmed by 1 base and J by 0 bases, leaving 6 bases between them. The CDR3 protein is CASSLYPLNTEAFF. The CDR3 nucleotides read TGTGCCAGCAGTTTATACCCTCTGAACACTGAAGCTTTCTTT.

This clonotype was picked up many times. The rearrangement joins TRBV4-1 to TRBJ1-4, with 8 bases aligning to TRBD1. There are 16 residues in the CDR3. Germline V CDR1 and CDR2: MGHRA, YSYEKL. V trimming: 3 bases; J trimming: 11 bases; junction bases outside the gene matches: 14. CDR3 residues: CASSQGDGQGSSKLFF. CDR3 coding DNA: TGCGCCAGCAGCCAGGGGGACGGACAGGGTAGTTCGAAACTGTTTTTT.

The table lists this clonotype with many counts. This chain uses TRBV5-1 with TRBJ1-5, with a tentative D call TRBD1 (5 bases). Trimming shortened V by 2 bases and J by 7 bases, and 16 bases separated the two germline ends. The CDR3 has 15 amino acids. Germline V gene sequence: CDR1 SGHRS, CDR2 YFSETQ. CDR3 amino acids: CASSLETGVGQPQHF. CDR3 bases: TGCGCCAGCAGCTTAGAAACAGGAGTAGGCCAGCCCCAGCATTTT. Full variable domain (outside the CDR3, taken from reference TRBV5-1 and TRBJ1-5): KAGVTQTPRYLIKTRGQQVTLSCSPISGHRSVSWYQQTPGQGLQFLFEYFSETQRNKGNFPGRFSGRQFSNSRSEMNVSTLELGDSALYLCASSLETGVGQPQHFGDGTRLSIL.

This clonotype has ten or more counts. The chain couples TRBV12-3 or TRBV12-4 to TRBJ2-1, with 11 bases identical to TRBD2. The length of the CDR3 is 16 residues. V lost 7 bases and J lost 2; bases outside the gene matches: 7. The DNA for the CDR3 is TGTGCCAGCAACTCGGGGACTAGCGGTCCCTACAATGAGCAGTTCTTC. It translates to CASNSGTSGPYNEQFF.

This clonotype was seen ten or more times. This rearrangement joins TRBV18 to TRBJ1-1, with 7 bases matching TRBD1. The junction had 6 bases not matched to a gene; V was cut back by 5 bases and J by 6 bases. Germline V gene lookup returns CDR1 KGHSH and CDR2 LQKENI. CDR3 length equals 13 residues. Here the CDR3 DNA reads TGTGCCAGCTCATCCGACAGGGATGCTGAAGCTTTCTTT. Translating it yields CASSSDRDAEAFF.

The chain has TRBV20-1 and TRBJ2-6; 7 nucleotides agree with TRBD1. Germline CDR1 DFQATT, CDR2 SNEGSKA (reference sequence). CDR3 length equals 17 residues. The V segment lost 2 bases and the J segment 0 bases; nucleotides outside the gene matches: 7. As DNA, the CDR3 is TGCAGTGCTAGACGAGGGGCAGGGGGCTCTGGGGCCAACGTCCTGACTTTC. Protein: CSARRGAGGSGANVLTF.

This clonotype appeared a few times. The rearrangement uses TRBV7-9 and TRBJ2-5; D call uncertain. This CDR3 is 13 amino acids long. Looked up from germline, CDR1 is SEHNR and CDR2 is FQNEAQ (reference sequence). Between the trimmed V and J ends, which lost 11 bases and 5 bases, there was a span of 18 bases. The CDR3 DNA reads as TGTGCCGCGAGACAAGACATTTTGGAGACCCAGTACTTC. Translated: CAARQDILETQYF.

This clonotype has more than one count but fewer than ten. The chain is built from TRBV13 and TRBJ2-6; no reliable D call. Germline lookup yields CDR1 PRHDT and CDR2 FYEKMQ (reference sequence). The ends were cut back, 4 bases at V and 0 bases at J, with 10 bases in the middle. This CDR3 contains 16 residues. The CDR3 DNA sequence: TGTGCCAGCAGCTCCCGTTCGGACTCTGGGGCCAACGTCCTGACTTTC. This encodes CASSSRSDSGANVLTF.

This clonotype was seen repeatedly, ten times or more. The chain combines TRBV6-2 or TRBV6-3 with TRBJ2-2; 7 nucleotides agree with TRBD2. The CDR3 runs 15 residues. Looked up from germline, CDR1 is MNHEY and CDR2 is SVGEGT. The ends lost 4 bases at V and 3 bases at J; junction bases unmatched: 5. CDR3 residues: CASSSGLPYTGELFF. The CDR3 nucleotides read TGTGCCAGCAGTTCGGGACTACCATACACCGGGGAGCTGTTTTTT.